This passage covers 15 T cell receptor beta chains from one sample sequenced in a study of T cell clonality in common variable immunodeficiency. The table came from immunoSEQ multiplex PCR; TCRdb's copy has only in-frame clones and leaves some out. The sample was found to contain roughly 40,000 clones, and every one recurs. The specimen sequenced was peripheral blood mononuclear cells. These receptors all stem from a person between 18 and 75 years old in good health.

This clone was seen repeatedly, ten times or more. The CDR3 end lies 3 residues beyond the end of the read and is filled in from the germline J gene. The J gene is TRBJ1-4, the V gene TRBV29-1; 10 nucleotides line up with TRBD1. CDR3 length equals 16 residues. Per germline, CDR1 SQVTM and CDR2 ANQGSEA. V trimming: 4 bases; J trimming: 1 base; junction bases outside the gene matches: 6. The CDR3: CSVGGTGDGTNEKLFF. The sequenced part of the CDR3 DNA is TGCAGCGTTGGGGGGACAGGGGATGGAACTAATGAAAAA.

This clone has ten or more counts. Read data end 3 residues before the CDR3 end; the end is taken from the germline J gene. The V gene is TRBV5-4, the J gene TRBJ2-1; perhaps TRBD2 as D (7 bases). This CDR3 is built from 15 residues. Deletions cut 2 bases from V and 7 bases from J, with 16 bases between. Germline lookup yields CDR1 SGHNT and CDR2 YYREEE (reference sequence). The CDR3 region is CASSFGGAFLNEQFF. CDR3 bases read: TGTGCCAGCAGCTTTGGGGGGGCATTTTTAAATGAG.

The table lists this clone with many counts. The read ends 3 residues early relative to the CDR3; the germline J gene fills the gap. The chain couples TRBV30 to TRBJ2-7; perhaps TRBD1 as D (6 bases). The ends were cut back, 3 bases at V and 2 bases at J, with 14 bases in the middle. This CDR3 is 14 amino acids long. Germline CDR1 GTSNPN, CDR2 SVGIG (reference sequence). The sequenced CDR3 bases are TGTGCCTGGAGCTTAGGGCAGGGGACCTACGAG. Amino acids: CAWSLGQGTYE. The whole CDR3 protein is CAWSLGQGTYEQYF.

This clone was detected many times. The read is 3 residues too short to cover the CDR3 end, so that end is filled in from the germline J gene. The J gene is TRBJ2-1, the V gene TRBV29-1; 7 positions match TRBD2. J lost 5 bases, V lost 4 bases, and 14 bases had no gene match. Germline V gene sequence: CDR1 SQVTM, CDR2 ANQGSEA. This CDR3 comprises 16 residues. Partial CDR3 DNA: TGCAGCGTTGGGGGCTCGAGGGGAGGGATTGACAATGAG. This gives the protein CSVGGSRGGIDNE. The full CDR3 protein is CSVGGSRGGIDNEQFF.

This clone was observed many times. The sequenced part of the CDR3 DNA is TGTGCCAGCAGACCAGGGGGAGGCAGCTCCTACGAG. Its translation is CASRPGGGSSYE. Given in full, the CDR3 is CASRPGGGSSYEQYF. V and J are TRBV7-8 and TRBJ2-7, with TRBD1 as a possible D gene (7 bases). The read falls 3 residues short of the CDR3 end, and the missing part is taken from the germline J gene. There are 15 residues in the CDR3. CDR1 and CDR2 from the germline V gene are SGHVS and FQNEAQ. V was pared by 6 bases and J by 0 bases, with 15 bases between.

This clone was counted at least ten times. The CDR3 is cut off 3 residues early in the read; its end comes from the germline J gene. The chain carries TRBV11-3 and TRBJ2-7, with 12 positions matching TRBD2. The germline CDR1 and CDR2 sequences are SGHNT and YENEEA. The CDR3 sequence is 14 residues long. After removal of 4 bases from V and 5 bases from J, the junction contained 3 bases not matched to a gene. CDR3 region: CASSSRLAGDEQYF. The DNA read from the CDR3 is TGTGCCAGCAGCTCTAGACTAGCGGGAGACGAG. Full variable domain (remainder filled in from reference TRBV11-3 and TRBJ2-7): EAGVVQSPRYKIIEKKQPVAFWCNPISGHNTLYWYLQNLGQGPELLIRYENEEAVDDSQLPKDRFSAERLKGVDSTLKIQPAELGDSAVYLCASSSRLAGDEQYFGPGTRLTVT.

This clone was recorded at least ten times. With the read ending 3 residues before the CDR3 end, the germline J gene is used to fill in that end. The chain is built from TRBV2 and TRBJ2-7, with TRBD1 matching over 7 bases. Trimming took 6 bases from V and 2 from J; bases not matched to a gene: 13. The CDR3 is made up of 16 amino acids. Germline CDR1 SNHLY, CDR2 FYNNEI. Here the CDR3 reads CASRIRLGQNTYEQYF. CDR3 bases read: TGTGCCAGCAGGATAAGGTTGGGACAGAATACCTACGAG.

Ten or more counts support this clone. The read finishes 3 residues shy of the CDR3 end, and the germline J gene is used to complete it. The gene calls are TRBV13 and TRBJ2-7; 8 bases fit TRBD2. CDR3 length equals 16 residues. Germline V lookup: CDR1 PRHDT, CDR2 FYEKMQ (reference sequence). J gave up 2 bases and V 5 bases, and 11 bases lay outside the gene matches. The part of the CDR3 DNA that was read is TGTGCCAGCAGCCCAATTTTTACTAGCGGACCCTACGAG. This encodes CASSPIFTSGPYE. The full CDR3 is CASSPIFTSGPYEQYF.

This clone was picked up a small number of times. From the germline J gene comes the end of the CDR3, since the read stops 3 residues before it. This chain joins TRBV19 and TRBJ1-2; the D gene is possibly TRBD1 (6 bases). The CDR3 is made up of 12 amino acids. Germline values: CDR1 LNHDA, CDR2 SQIVND (reference sequence). CDR3 residues: CASSGQFNDYTF. The covered CDR3 bases are TGTGCCAGTAGTGGACAGTTCAATGAC.

Details on this clone: Read coverage stops 3 residues before the CDR3 terminus; the germline J gene supplies the remainder. This rearrangement joins TRBV5-1 to TRBJ2-1, with 10 nucleotides matching TRBD1. Germline V CDR1 and CDR2: SGHRS, YFSETQ. After removal of 4 bases from V and 6 bases from J, the junction contained 7 bases not matched to a gene. CDR3 length: 15 residues. The covered CDR3 bases are TGCGCCAGCAGCCCAGACAGGGGGCTCGGCAATGAG. This translates into CASSPDRGLGNE. The entire CDR3 protein reads CASSPDRGLGNEQFF. Based on the CDR3 plus reference TRBV5-1 and TRBJ2-1, the full variable domain is KAGVTQTPRYLIKTRGQQVTLSCSPISGHRSVSWYQQTPGQGLQFLFEYFSETQRNKGNFPGRFSGRQFSNSRSEMNVSTLELGDSALYLCASSPDRGLGNEQFFGPGTRLTVL.

This clone was picked up many times. The read falls 3 residues short of the CDR3 end, and the missing part is taken from the germline J gene. This chain links TRBV20-1 with TRBJ2-1; 11 positions match TRBD1. The junction had 4 bases not matched to a gene; V was cut back by 3 bases and J by 3 bases. The CDR3 sequence is 15 residues long. Germline CDR1 DFQATT, CDR2 SNEGSKA (reference sequence). CDR3 bases read: TGCAGTGCTAGGGGGGACAGGGGGAACTACAATGAG. Translating it yields CSARGDRGNYNE. The whole CDR3 is CSARGDRGNYNEQFF.

This clone was counted at least ten times. The read ends 3 residues shy of where the CDR3 ends; the end is completed using the germline J gene. The chain recombines TRBV11-3 with TRBJ2-2; TRBD2 is a possible D gene (6 bases). This CDR3 contains 14 residues. Trimming left V 2 bases short and J 6 bases short, with 10 bases between. In germline, CDR1 is SGHNT, CDR2 YENEEA. CDR3: CASSLSPSAGELFF. Incomplete CDR3 DNA: TGTGCCAGCAGCTTATCACCTAGCGCCGGGGAG. The full variable domain, in which reference TRBV11-3 and TRBJ2-2 provide the parts outside the CDR3, is EAGVVQSPRYKIIEKKQPVAFWCNPISGHNTLYWYLQNLGQGPELLIRYENEEAVDDSQLPKDRFSAERLKGVDSTLKIQPAELGDSAVYLCASSLSPSAGELFFGEGSRLTVL.

This clone has a handful of counts. The read falls 3 residues short of the CDR3 end, and the missing part is taken from the germline J gene. This chain uses TRBV5-1 with TRBJ2-3; D call uncertain. Trimming took off 3 bases at V and 6 bases at J, with 5 bases between the two ends. Germline values: CDR1 SGHRS, CDR2 YFSETQ. The CDR3 length is 11 residues. CDR3 sequence reads: CASSYSDTQYF. The CDR3 DNA, read in part, is TGCGCCAGCAGCTACTCGGATACG.

Ten or more counts support this clone. The DNA read from the CDR3 is TGTGCCAGCTCACCAACAAATCAGCCC. Protein product: CASSPTNQP. Given in full, the CDR3 is CASSPTNQPQHF. V and J are TRBV18 and TRBJ1-5; D is undetermined. The read gets to within 3 residues of the CDR3 end, and the germline J gene fills in the rest. There are 12 residues in the CDR3. Trimming stripped 2 bases from V and 4 bases from J, with 3 bases between. Germline CDR1 and CDR2: KGHSH and LQKENI.

This clone was seen repeatedly, ten times or more. Coverage ceases 3 residues before the CDR3 finishes, and the germline J gene fills in the end. The V and J genes are TRBV19 and TRBJ2-1; D gene uncertain. V shed 4 bases and J shed 6 bases, with 10 bases lying between them. Germline V gene sequence: CDR1 LNHDA, CDR2 SQIVND (reference sequence). The CDR3 spans 13 residues. CDR3 sequence reads: CASSTRKSNEQFF. Incomplete CDR3 DNA: TGTGCCAGTAGTACCCGTAAATCCAATGAG.